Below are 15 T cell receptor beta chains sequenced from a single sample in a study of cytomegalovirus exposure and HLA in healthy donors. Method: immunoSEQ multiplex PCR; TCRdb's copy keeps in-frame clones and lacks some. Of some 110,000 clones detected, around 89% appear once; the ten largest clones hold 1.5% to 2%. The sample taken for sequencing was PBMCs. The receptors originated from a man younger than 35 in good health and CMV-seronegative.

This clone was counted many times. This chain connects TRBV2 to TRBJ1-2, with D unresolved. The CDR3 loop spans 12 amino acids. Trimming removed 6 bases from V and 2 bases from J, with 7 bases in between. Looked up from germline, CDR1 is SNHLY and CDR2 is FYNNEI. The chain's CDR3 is CASSGVNYGYTF. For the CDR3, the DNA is TGTGCCAGCAGCGGGGTAAACTATGGCTACACCTTC.

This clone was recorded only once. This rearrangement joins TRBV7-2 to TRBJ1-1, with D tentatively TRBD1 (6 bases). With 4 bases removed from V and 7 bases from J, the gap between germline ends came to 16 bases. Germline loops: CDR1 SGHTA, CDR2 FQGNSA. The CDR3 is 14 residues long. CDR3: CASSSSGQFVEAFF. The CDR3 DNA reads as TGTGCCAGCAGCTCCTCTGGACAGTTCGTTGAAGCTTTCTTT. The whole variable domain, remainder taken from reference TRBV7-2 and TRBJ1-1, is GAGVSQSPSNKVTEKGKDVELRCDPISGHTALYWYRQSLGQGLEFLIYFQGNSAPDKSGLPSDRFSAERTGGSVSTLTIQRTQQEDSAVYLCASSSSGQFVEAFFGQGTRLTVV.

CDR3 loop: CAWRQVRTTEAFF. CDR3 nucleotides: TGTGCCTGGAGACAGGTACGAACCACTGAAGCTTTCTTT. The chain has TRBV30 and TRBJ1-1, with a weak D call TRBD1 (5 bases). The ends were cut back, 3 bases at V and 4 bases at J, with 12 bases in the middle. Germline CDR1 and CDR2: GTSNPN and SVGIG (reference sequence). This CDR3 comprises 13 residues. The variable domain in full, completed from reference TRBV30 and TRBJ1-1, reads SQTIHQWPATLVQPVGSPLSLECTVEGTSNPNLYWYRQAAGRGLQLLFYSVGIGQISSEVPQNLSASRPQDRQFILSSKKLLLSDSGFYLCAWRQVRTTEAFFGQGTRLTVV.

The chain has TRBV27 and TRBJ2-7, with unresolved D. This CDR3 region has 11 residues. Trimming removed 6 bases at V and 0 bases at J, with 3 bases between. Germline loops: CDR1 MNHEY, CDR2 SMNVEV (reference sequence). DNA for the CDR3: TGTGCCAGCAGGAGCTCCTACGAGCAGTACTTC. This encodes CASRSSYEQYF.

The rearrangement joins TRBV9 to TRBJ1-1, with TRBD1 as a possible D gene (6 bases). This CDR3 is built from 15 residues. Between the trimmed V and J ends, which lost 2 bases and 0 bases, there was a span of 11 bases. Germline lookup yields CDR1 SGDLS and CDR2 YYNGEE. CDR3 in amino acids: CASSVRDTMNTEAFF. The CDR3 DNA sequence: TGTGCCAGCAGCGTTAGGGACACCATGAACACTGAAGCTTTCTTT.

In nucleotides, the CDR3 is TGTGCCAGCAGTGAACGAGCGGACAGTTTCTATGGCTACACCTTC. Residues: CASSERADSFYGYTF. The J gene is TRBJ1-2, the V gene TRBV6-1; tentatively, D is TRBD1 (6 bases). There are 15 residues in the CDR3. Germline V gene data show CDR1 as MNHNS and CDR2 as SASEGT. V lost 2 bases and J lost 4, with 14 bases in between.

The CDR3 sequence: CASSIRPQETQYF. The CDR3 DNA sequence: TGTGCCAGCAGCATACGACCACAGGAGACCCAGTACTTC. The chain recombines TRBV9 with TRBJ2-5; D not resolved. The CDR3 spans 13 residues. Germline assignment: CDR1 SGDLS and CDR2 YYNGEE. V shed 4 bases and J shed 5 bases, with 12 bases lying between them.

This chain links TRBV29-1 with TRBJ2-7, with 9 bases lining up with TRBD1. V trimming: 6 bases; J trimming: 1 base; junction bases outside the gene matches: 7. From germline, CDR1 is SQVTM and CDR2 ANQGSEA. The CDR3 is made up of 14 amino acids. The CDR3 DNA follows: TGCAGCGTCCGAGGGGGGACAGGGTCCTACGAGCAGTACTTC. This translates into CSVRGGTGSYEQYF.

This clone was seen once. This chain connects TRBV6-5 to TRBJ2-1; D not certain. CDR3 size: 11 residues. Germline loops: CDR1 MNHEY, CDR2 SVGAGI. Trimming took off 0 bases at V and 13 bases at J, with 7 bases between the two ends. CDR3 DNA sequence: TGTGCCAGCAGTTACTCTACAACCCAGTTCTTC. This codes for CASSYSTTQFF.

CDR3 bases: TGTGCCAGTAGTATAGGACGGGACAGGGGAGTTAATGAGCAGTTCTTC. This codes for CASSIGRDRGVNEQFF. This chain connects TRBV19 to TRBJ2-1; 10 bases line up with TRBD1. Losses at the gene ends were 1 base for V and 7 bases for J; bases not matched to a gene: 7. In germline, CDR1 is LNHDA, CDR2 SQIVND (reference sequence). This CDR3 has 16 residues. The whole variable domain, remainder taken from reference TRBV19 and TRBJ2-1, is DGGITQSPKYLFRKEGQNVTLSCEQNLNHDAMYWYRQDPGQGLRLIYYSQIVNDFQKGDIAEGYSVSREKKESFPLTVTSAQKNPTAFYLCASSIGRDRGVNEQFFGPGTRLTVL.

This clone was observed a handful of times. The CDR3 spells CASSQGLAGDYEQYF. The CDR3 DNA reads as TGCGCCAGCAGCCAAGGGCTAGCGGGAGACTACGAGCAGTACTTC. This chain connects TRBV4-1 to TRBJ2-7; 10 bases map to TRBD2. Germline CDR1 is MGHRA and CDR2 is YSYEKL. The V and J ends lost 1 base and 3 bases, in that order; junction bases with no gene match: 3. The length of the CDR3 is 15 residues.

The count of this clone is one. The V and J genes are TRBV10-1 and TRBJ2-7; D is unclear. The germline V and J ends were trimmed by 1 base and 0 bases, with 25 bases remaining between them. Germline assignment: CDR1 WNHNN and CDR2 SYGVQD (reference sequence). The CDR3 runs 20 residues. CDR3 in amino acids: CASSELPLSKTESISYEQYF. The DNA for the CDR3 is TGCGCCAGCAGTGAGTTGCCATTATCCAAAACAGAATCGATCTCCTACGAGCAGTACTTC.

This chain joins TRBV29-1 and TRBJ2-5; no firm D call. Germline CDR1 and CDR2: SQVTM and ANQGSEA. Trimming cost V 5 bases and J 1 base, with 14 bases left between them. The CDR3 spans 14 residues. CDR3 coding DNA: TGCAGCGTTCTGACACGAACCGGCCAAGAGACCCAGTACTTC. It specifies CSVLTRTGQETQYF.

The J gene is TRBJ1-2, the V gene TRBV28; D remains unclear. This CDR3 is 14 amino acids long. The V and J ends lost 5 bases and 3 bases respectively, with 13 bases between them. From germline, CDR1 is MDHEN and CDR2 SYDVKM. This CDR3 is CASSVYPNYYGYTF. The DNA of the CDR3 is TGTGCCAGCAGTGTTTACCCTAACTACTATGGCTACACCTTC.

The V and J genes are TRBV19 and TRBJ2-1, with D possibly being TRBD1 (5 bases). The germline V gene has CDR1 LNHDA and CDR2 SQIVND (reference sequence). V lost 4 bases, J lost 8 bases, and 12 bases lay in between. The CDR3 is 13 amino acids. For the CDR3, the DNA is TGTGCCAGTAGTAACCAGCCAGGGTATGAGCAGTTCTTC. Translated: CASSNQPGYEQFF.